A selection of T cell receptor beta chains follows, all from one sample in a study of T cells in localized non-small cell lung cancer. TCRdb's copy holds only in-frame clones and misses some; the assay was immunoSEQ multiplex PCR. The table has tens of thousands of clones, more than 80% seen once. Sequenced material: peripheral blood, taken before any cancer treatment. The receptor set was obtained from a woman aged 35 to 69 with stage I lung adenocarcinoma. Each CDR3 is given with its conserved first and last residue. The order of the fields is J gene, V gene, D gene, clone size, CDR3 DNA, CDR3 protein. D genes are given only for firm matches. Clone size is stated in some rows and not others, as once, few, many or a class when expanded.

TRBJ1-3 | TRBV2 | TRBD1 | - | TGTGCCAGCAGCGAGGACAGGGTGGGAATCGGAAACACCATATATTTT | CASSEDRVGIGNTIYF
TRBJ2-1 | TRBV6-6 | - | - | TGTGCCAGCAGTTACGCACAGATCGTCAATGAGCAGTTCTTC | CASSYAQIVNEQFF
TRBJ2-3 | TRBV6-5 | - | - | TGTGCCAGCAGTTACGACGGGGGATCAGATACGCAGTATTTT | CASSYDGGSDTQYF
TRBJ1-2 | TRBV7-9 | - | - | TGTGCCAGCAGCTTAGACGCGGGAGAGAACTATGGCTACACCTTC | CASSLDAGENYGYTF
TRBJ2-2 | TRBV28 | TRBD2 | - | TGTGCCACAAAACTCGCGGGGGGGAACACCGGGGAGCTGTTTTTT | CATKLAGGNTGELFF
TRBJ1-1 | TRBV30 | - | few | TGTGCCTGGAGTAGACCAGGGCCTCCTGAAGCTTTCTTT | CAWSRPGPPEAFF
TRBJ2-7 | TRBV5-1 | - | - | TGCGCCAGCAGCTTGGGGGTCGGGAACCGATTCTACGAGCAGTACTTC | CASSLGVGNRFYEQYF
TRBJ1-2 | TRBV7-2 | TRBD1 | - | TGTGCCAGCAGCGGGGACAGGGCGATCTATGGCTACACCTTC | CASSGDRAIYGYTF
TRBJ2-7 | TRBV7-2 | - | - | TGTGCCAGCAGCTTAGGGTCGAGGTACAGCCCCTACGAGCAGTACTTC | CASSLGSRYSPYEQYF
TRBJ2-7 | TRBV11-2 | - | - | TGTGCCAGCAGAGGGGGGGCCAACTACGAGCAGTACTTC | CASRGGANYEQYF
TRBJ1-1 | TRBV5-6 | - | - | TGTGCCAGCAGCTTATTCCTGAGCGCACAGCCTAACACTGAAGCTTTCTTT | CASSLFLSAQPNTEAFF
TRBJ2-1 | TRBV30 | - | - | TGTGCCTGGAGTGTAACCCCCTACCCGAAGAACAATGAGCAGTTCTTC | CAWSVTPYPKNNEQFF
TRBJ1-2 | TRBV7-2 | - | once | TGTGCCAGCAGCTTAGCACAGGCCAACTATGGCTACACCTTC | CASSLAQANYGYTF
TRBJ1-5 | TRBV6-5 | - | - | TGTGCCAGCAGCGGGGATCAGCCCCAGCATTTT | CASSGDQPQHF
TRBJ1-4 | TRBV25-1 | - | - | TGTGCCAGCAGTGAATCGACAGCCACTAATGAAAAACTGTTTTTT | CASSESTATNEKLFF
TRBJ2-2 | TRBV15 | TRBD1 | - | TGTGCCACCAGCAGAGAGCCGGGACAGGGAGACATCGGGGAGCTGTTTTTT | CATSREPGQGDIGELFF
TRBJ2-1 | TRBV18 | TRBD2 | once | TGTGCCAGCTCACCAATACTTAGCGGGTATGAGCAGTTCTTC | CASSPILSGYEQFF
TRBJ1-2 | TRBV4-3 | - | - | TGCGCCAGCAGCCAAGATGCCGGGAACTATGGCTACACCTTC | CASSQDAGNYGYTF
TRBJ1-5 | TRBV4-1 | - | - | TGCGCCAGCAGCCAGCCAGGAGGGACTTCTAGCAATCAGCCCCAGCATTTT | CASSQPGGTSSNQPQHF
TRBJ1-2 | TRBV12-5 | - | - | TGTGCTAGTGGTTTCGACATTGCCGTCGCCTTC | CASGFDIAVAF
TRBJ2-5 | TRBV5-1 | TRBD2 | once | TGCGCCAGCAGCTTCCCCACGCCAGCGGGGATCCAAGAGACCCAGTACTTC | CASSFPTPAGIQETQYF
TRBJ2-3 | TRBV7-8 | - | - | TGTGCCAGCAGCTTAAGGGGTTACGACACAGATACGCAGTATTTT | CASSLRGYDTDTQYF
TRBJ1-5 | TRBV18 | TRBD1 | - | TGTGCCAGCTCAAGGGATAGACAGGGCAGCAATCAGCCCCAGCATTTT | CASSRDRQGSNQPQHF
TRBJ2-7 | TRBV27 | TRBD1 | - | TGTGCCAGCAGTTGGGGACAGGGCTCCTACGAGCAGTACTTC | CASSWGQGSYEQYF
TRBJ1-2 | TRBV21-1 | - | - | TGTGCCAGCAGCAAGGACAGGGTAAGGGGCGGCTACACCTTC | CASSKDRVRGGYTF
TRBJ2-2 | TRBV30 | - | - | TGTGCCTGGACGGGCACGAACACCGGGGAGCTGTTTTTT | CAWTGTNTGELFF
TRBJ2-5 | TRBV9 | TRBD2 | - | TGTGCCAGCAGCGTCCAAGCGGGGGGACAAGAGACCCAGTACTTC | CASSVQAGGQETQYF
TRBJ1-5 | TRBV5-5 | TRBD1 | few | TGTGCCAGCAGCCAACAGGGGGCTAGCAATCAGCCCCAGCATTTT | CASSQQGASNQPQHF
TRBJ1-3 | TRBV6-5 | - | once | TGTGCCAGCAGTTACTCGACGACAGTTTCCGTAAACACCATATATTTT | CASSYSTTVSVNTIYF
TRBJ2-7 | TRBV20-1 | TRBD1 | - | TGCAGTGCCCTGACAGGGTACGAGCAGTACTTC | CSALTGYEQYF
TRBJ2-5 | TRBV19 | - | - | TGTGCCAGTACCGGGAATGGAGAGACCCAGTACTTC | CASTGNGETQYF
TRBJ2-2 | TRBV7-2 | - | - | TGTGCCAGCAGCTTAGTACGTGGCGCCGGGGAGCTGTTTTTT | CASSLVRGAGELFF
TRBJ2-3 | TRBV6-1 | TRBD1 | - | TGTGCCAGCAGCCTACAGGGGAGCACAGATACGCAGTATTTT | CASSLQGSTDTQYF
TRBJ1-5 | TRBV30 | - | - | TGTGCCTGGAGTATCGAGACAGGTCGGAGCAATCAGCCCCAGCATTTT | CAWSIETGRSNQPQHF
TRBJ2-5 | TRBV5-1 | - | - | TGCGCCAGCAGCCCGGGTGGTTGGAGCCATCAAGGGACCCAGTACTTC | CASSPGGWSHQGTQYF
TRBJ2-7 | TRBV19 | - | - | TGTGCCAGTAGTATCCGTGGGGGGAACTCCTACGAGCAGTACTTC | CASSIRGGNSYEQYF
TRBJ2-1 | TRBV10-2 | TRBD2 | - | TGCGCCAGCAGTGAAGCGCGGGGGGTCCAAAATGAGCAGTTCTTC | CASSEARGVQNEQFF
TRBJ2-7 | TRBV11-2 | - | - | TGTGCCAGCAGCCATGACTGGGGGGTGGCGTACGAGCAGTACTTC | CASSHDWGVAYEQYF
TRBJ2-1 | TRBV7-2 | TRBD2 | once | TGTGCCAGCAGCTTGGACCCAGTAGCGGGGGTTGAGCAGTTCTTC | CASSLDPVAGVEQFF
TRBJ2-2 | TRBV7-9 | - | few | TGTGCCAGCAGCTTAGTTAGAAACACCGGGGAGCTGTTTTTT | CASSLVRNTGELFF
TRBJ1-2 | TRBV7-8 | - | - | TGTGCCAGCAGTTGGGACAACTATGGCTACACCTTC | CASSWDNYGYTF
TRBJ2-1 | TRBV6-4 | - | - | TGTGCCAGCAGCGCAGGGAGGGGGGTCTACAATGAGCAGTTCTTC | CASSAGRGVYNEQFF
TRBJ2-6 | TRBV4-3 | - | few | TGCGCCAGCAGCCAAGAAGGGGGAGCTGGGGCCAACGTCCTGACTTTC | CASSQEGGAGANVLTF
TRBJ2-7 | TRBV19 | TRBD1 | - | TGTGCCAGTAGGGACAGGGCTTCGTACGAGCAGTACTTC | CASRDRASYEQYF
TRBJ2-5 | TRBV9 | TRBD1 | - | TGTGCCAGCAGCGTAGCAGGGACAGCCCAAGAGACCCAGTACTTC | CASSVAGTAQETQYF
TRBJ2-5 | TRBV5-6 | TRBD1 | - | TGTGCCAGCAGCATTCTGACAGGGGGCGCGGGAGAGACCCAGTACTTC | CASSILTGGAGETQYF
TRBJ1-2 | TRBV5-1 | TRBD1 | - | TGCGCCAGCAGCTTGGGAGTCAGGGGGGAGAGCTATGGCTACACCTTC | CASSLGVRGESYGYTF
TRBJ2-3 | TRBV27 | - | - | TGTGCCAGCACCCCACGGGGGAGCACAGATACGCAGTATTTT | CASTPRGSTDTQYF
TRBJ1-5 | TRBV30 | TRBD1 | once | TGTGCCTTCGATACGGGACAGGGGTTTATTAGCAATCAGCCCCAGCATTTT | CAFDTGQGFISNQPQHF
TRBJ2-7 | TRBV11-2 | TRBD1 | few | TGTGCCAGCAGCGAGGGACAGCCATGGGAGCAGTACTTC | CASSEGQPWEQYF
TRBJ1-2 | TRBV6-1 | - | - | TGTGCCAGCAGTGAGGAGCCTCGGCTGGGCTATGGCTACACCTTC | CASSEEPRLGYGYTF
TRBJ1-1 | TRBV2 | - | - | TGTGCCAGCAGTTCCACGGACGTAGACACTGAAGCTTTCTTT | CASSSTDVDTEAFF
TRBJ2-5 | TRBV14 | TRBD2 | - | TGTGCCAGCAGCCAAGGGACTAGCGGGGGAGAGACCCAGTACTTC | CASSQGTSGGETQYF
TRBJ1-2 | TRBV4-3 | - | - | TGCGCCAGCAGTCCCGACAGGAACAACTATGGCTACACCTTC | CASSPDRNNYGYTF
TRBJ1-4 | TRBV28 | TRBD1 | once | TGTGCCAGCAGTATAACAGGGGGCCGAGCAGGTGAAAAACTGTTTTTT | CASSITGGRAGEKLFF
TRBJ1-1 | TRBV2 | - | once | TGTGCCAGCAGCCCTGTTTACAGTGGAACTGAAGCTTTCTTT | CASSPVYSGTEAFF
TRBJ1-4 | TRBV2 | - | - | TGTGCCAGCAGGAGCCAGGGTGGGTCAGATGAAAAACTGTTTTTT | CASRSQGGSDEKLFF
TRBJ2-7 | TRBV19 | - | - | TGTGCCAGTAGTATAGGTCGCACCAACTACGAGCAGTACTTC | CASSIGRTNYEQYF
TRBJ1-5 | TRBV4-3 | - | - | TGCGCCAGCAGCCTTGGGACGGGCAATCAGCCCCAGCATTTT | CASSLGTGNQPQHF
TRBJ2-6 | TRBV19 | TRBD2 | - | TGTGCCAGTAGGCGGGGGGCAAGCTCTGGGGCCAACGTCCTGACTTTC | CASRRGASSGANVLTF